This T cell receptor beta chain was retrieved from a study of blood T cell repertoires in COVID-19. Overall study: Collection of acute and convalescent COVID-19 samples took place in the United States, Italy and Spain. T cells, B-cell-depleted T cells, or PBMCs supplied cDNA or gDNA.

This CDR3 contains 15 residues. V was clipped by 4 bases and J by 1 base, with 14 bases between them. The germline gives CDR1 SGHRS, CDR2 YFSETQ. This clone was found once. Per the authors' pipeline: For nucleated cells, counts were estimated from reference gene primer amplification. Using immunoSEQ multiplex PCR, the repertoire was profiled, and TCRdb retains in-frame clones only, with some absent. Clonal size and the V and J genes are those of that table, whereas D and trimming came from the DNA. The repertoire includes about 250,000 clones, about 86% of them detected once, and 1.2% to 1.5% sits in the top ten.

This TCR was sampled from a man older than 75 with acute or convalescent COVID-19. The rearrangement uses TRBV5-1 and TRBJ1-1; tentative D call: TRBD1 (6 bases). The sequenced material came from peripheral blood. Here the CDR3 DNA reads TGCGCCAGCAGCACCGGACAGCTGAAGAACACTGAAGCTTTCTTT. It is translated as CASSTGQLKNTEAFF. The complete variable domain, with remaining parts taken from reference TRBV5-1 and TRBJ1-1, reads KAGVTQTPRYLIKTRGQQVTLSCSPISGHRSVSWYQQTPGQGLQFLFEYFSETQRNKGNFPGRFSGRQFSNSRSEMNVSTLELGDSALYLCASSTGQLKNTEAFFGQGTRLTVV.